The sequence of this T cell receptor beta chain was determined in a study of OX40 agonist ivuxolimab in advanced cancers. Assay used: immunoSEQ multiplex PCR; TCRdb lists only in-frame clones, some missing. The profile shows more than 65,000 clones, approximately 90% of them singletons. V was cut by 0 bases and J by 6 bases, with 11 bases left in between. This CDR3 spans 13 amino acids. CDR1 is GTSNPN and CDR2 is SVGIG in the germline V gene (reference sequence). This chain uses TRBV30 with TRBJ1-1; perhaps TRBD1 as D (5 bases). The sequencing used CD4+ or CD8+ T cells sorted from blood, collected in a trial of the OX40 agonist ivuxolimab. The TCR sequence derives from an adult with an advanced solid tumor such as melanoma, head and neck, liver or kidney cancer. The CDR3 is CAWSVPRGPEAFF. The DNA for the CDR3 is TGTGCCTGGAGTGTACCTAGGGGCCCTGAAGCTTTCTTT. Filled out from reference TRBV30 and TRBJ1-1, the complete variable domain reads SQTIHQWPATLVQPVGSPLSLECTVEGTSNPNLYWYRQAAGRGLQLLFYSVGIGQISSEVPQNLSASRPQDRQFILSSKKLLLSDSGFYLCAWSVPRGPEAFFGQGTRLTVV.